The clone carrying this T cell receptor beta chain was counted ten times or more. This sample is part of a study of spatial heterogeneity in lung cancer. About the research overall: A consistent excess of beta-chain over alpha-chain sequences was detected.

TCRdb independently ran MiXCR on the 5' RACE reads; one entry per CDR3 protein. The table lists roughly 79,000 distinct CDR3 sequences, 8% of them singletons. Trimming shortened V by 0 bases and J by 5 bases, and 14 bases separated the two germline ends. The CDR3 totals 16 residues. Germline V gene sequence: CDR1 MGHRA, CDR2 YSYEKL. Time point: sample taken at primary tumor resection. Whole RNA from tumor, nontumor lung or frozen PBMC was sequenced unsorted. The receptor was derived from a male donor with early-stage non-small cell lung cancer. V gene TRBV4-1 combines with J gene TRBJ1-5; no firm D call. The source was PBMCs, collected at surgery. The CDR3 here is CASSQDFGYSDQPQHF. The CDR3 DNA follows: TGCGCCAGCAGCCAAGATTTCGGATATTCGGATCAGCCCCAGCATTTT.